One and the same sample provided the 25 T cell receptor beta chains below, sequenced in a study of cytomegalovirus exposure and HLA in healthy donors. The PCR made use of 60 Vbeta and 13 Jbeta primers. The protocol was immunoSEQ multiplex PCR, while the TCRdb copy is restricted to in-frame clones and leaves out a portion. The table records some 200,000 clones, roughly 80% of them present only once. The sequencing sample was made of PBMCs. Source of these receptors: a man in his forties in good health and CMV-seropositive.

The rearrangement links TRBV6-5 to TRBJ1-1; D might be TRBD1 (5 bases). This CDR3 comprises 14 residues. V was cut by 10 bases and J by 0 bases, with 15 bases left in between. Germline values: CDR1 MNHEY, CDR2 SVGAGI. The CDR3 sequence is CATQWGGVNTEAFF. In nucleotides, the CDR3 is TGTGCCACCCAGTGGGGAGGGGTGAACACTGAAGCTTTCTTT.

The chain recombines TRBV7-9 with TRBJ1-3, with D possibly matching TRBD1 (6 bases). The CDR3 runs to 17 residues. Germline-derived CDR1 and CDR2 are SEHNR and FQNEAQ (reference sequence). Deletions cut 5 bases from V and 4 bases from J, with 21 bases between. As DNA, the CDR3 is TGTGCCAGCAGCCTCCATGGGGGGGGCCCCCGAGGAAACACCATATATTTT. As protein: CASSLHGGGPRGNTIYF.

The chain is built from TRBV13 and TRBJ1-2; TRBD1 might be the D (5 bases). The ends were cut back, 1 base at V and 8 bases at J, with 11 bases in the middle. This CDR3 has 13 residues. Germline V gives CDR1 PRHDT, CDR2 FYEKMQ (reference sequence). CDR3 residues: CASSLVMAGGYTF. The DNA for the CDR3 is TGTGCCAGCAGCTTAGTGATGGCAGGGGGCTACACCTTC.

The J gene is TRBJ1-2, the V gene TRBV7-9; D perhaps matches TRBD1 (5 bases). V lost 6 bases to trimming and J lost 4 bases, with 15 bases between them. The CDR3 sequence is 14 residues long. Germline CDR1 reads SEHNR; CDR2 reads FQNEAQ (reference sequence). The CDR3 loop is CASSNWGASYGYTF. The CDR3 DNA follows: TGTGCCAGCAGTAATTGGGGCGCATCCTATGGCTACACCTTC.

The chain employs TRBV11-2 and TRBJ2-5; D is unclear. Germline CDR1 and CDR2: SGHAT and FQNNGV. The CDR3 runs 16 residues. The V end lost 1 base, the J end lost 5 bases, and 17 bases lay between the germline ends. CDR3: CASSLGLRSLAETQYF. In nucleotides, the CDR3 is TGTGCCAGCAGCTTAGGGTTAAGGAGTCTCGCGGAGACCCAGTACTTC.

The chain joins TRBV28 to TRBJ1-2; D ambiguous. The CDR3 runs to 15 residues. Germline-derived CDR1 and CDR2 are MDHEN and SYDVKM. Trimming cost V 2 bases and J 4 bases, with 14 bases left between them. The CDR3 loop is CASSLGGPQFYGYTF. DNA of the CDR3: TGTGCCAGCAGTTTAGGCGGGCCTCAATTCTATGGCTACACCTTC.

The V call is TRBV5-1, the J call TRBJ2-2, with TRBD1 matching over 10 bases. J lost 3 bases, V lost 4 bases, and 3 bases had no gene match. Germline values: CDR1 SGHRS, CDR2 YFSETQ. The CDR3 is 15 residues long. CDR3 coding DNA: TGCGCCAGCAGCCGGGGACAGGGGCACACCGGGGAGCTGTTTTTT. It codes for CASSRGQGHTGELFF.

Comments on this clone: This sample includes further DNA sequences coding for the same CDR3. The chain combines TRBV7-2 with TRBJ2-2, with D unclear. From germline, CDR1 is SGHTA and CDR2 FQGNSA. This CDR3 has 12 residues. V was cut by 4 bases and J by 5 bases, with 5 bases left in between. The CDR3 DNA reads as TGTGCCAGCAGCTCCTATACCGGGGAGCTGTTTTTT. It yields the protein CASSSYTGELFF. Using reference TRBV7-2 and TRBJ2-2 for the parts outside the CDR3, the full variable domain is GAGVSQSPSNKVTEKGKDVELRCDPISGHTALYWYRQSLGQGLEFLIYFQGNSAPDKSGLPSDRFSAERTGGSVSTLTIQRTQQEDSAVYLCASSSYTGELFFGEGSRLTVL.

This sequence joins TRBV27 and TRBJ1-5, with D tentatively TRBD1 (5 bases). The CDR3 runs to 17 residues. V was pared by 4 bases and J by 4 bases, with 20 bases between. Germline V gives CDR1 MNHEY, CDR2 SMNVEV (reference sequence). For the CDR3, the DNA is TGTGCCAGCAGTTCAATAACGAGGACAACTGGGAATCAGCCCCAGCATTTT. Its protein product is CASSSITRTTGNQPQHF.

This clone was picked up a small number of times. The rearrangement uses TRBV4-3 and TRBJ1-4; TRBD1 matches at 10 bases. This CDR3 has 14 amino acids. After removal of 5 bases from V and 8 bases from J, the junction contained 5 bases not matched to a gene. Germline V lookup: CDR1 LGHNA, CDR2 YSLEER. CDR3 coding DNA: TGCGCCAGCAGCGCCGGGACAGGGGAGGAAAAACTGTTTTTT. Translating it yields CASSAGTGEEKLFF.

V usage is TRBV15 and J usage is TRBJ1-5, with 7 nucleotides matching TRBD1. V gave up 5 bases and J gave up 1 base; unmatched junction bases: 5. The CDR3 totals 15 residues. Germline V CDR1 and CDR2: LNHNV, YYDKDF (reference sequence). The CDR3 sequence: CATSPTGLSNQPQHF. In DNA, the CDR3 is TGTGCCACCAGCCCGACAGGGTTAAGCAATCAGCCCCAGCATTTT.

The chain links TRBV7-2 to TRBJ2-1; 9 bases match TRBD1. The CDR3 covers 15 residues. The germline V gene encodes CDR1 SGHTA and CDR2 FQGNSA. V dropped 4 bases and J dropped 8; count of bases not matched to a gene: 9. The DNA for the CDR3 is TGTGCCAGCAGCTCCTCGGGACAGGGACGGTATGAGCAGTTCTTC. Translated: CASSSSGQGRYEQFF.

This clone came up once. The chain employs TRBV20-1 and TRBJ1-1; tentatively, D is TRBD1 (5 bases). This CDR3 is built from 10 residues. V was shortened by 3 bases and J by 9 bases, with 8 bases between the two germline ends. The germline CDR1 and CDR2 sequences are DFQATT and SNEGSKA (reference sequence). This CDR3 is CSARGPQAFF. The CDR3, as DNA: TGCAGTGCTAGGGGGCCTCAAGCTTTCTTT.

J is TRBJ2-6 and V is TRBV30; possible D gene TRBD1, 6 bases. V was clipped by 2 bases and J by 1 base, with 18 bases between them. The germline V gene has CDR1 GTSNPN and CDR2 SVGIG (reference sequence). There are 18 residues in the CDR3. The CDR3 here is CAWSTLRGRASGANVLTF. The CDR3 nucleotides are TGTGCCTGGAGTACCCTCAGGGGTCGGGCTTCTGGGGCCAACGTCCTGACTTTC.

This clone was found once. The rearrangement uses TRBV5-4 and TRBJ1-2, with 8 positions matching TRBD1. The junction had 13 bases not matched to a gene; V was cut back by 0 bases and J by 3 bases. Germline values: CDR1 SGHNT, CDR2 YYREEE (reference sequence). The CDR3 is 18 residues long. The CDR3: CASSLEFRGTGPHYGYTF. Here the CDR3 DNA reads TGTGCCAGCAGCTTGGAGTTTCGTGGGACAGGCCCCCACTATGGCTACACCTTC.

This chain's CDR3 is CATRGTDSSYEQYF. CDR3 coding DNA: TGTGCCACCAGGGGAACGGACAGCTCCTACGAGCAGTACTTC. The chain uses TRBV15 and TRBJ2-7; D might be TRBD1 (6 bases). The CDR3 covers 14 residues. V was cut by 6 bases and J by 0 bases, with 12 bases left in between. Germline CDR1 and CDR2: LNHNV and YYDKDF (reference sequence).

J is TRBJ1-1 and V is TRBV5-5; D perhaps matches TRBD1 (5 bases). V was cut by 1 base and J by 4 bases, with 8 bases left in between. Germline lookup yields CDR1 SGHKS and CDR2 YYEKEE (reference sequence). The length of the CDR3 is 13 residues. DNA of the CDR3: TGTGCCAGCAGCTTGTGGGGGGGCACTGAAGCTTTCTTT. Translated, it gives CASSLWGGTEAFF.

As DNA, the CDR3 is TGTGCCAGCGTTGGGGGGGACAGGGGATCCTACGAGCAGTACTTC. Its protein is CASVGGDRGSYEQYF. V gene TRBV7-6 combines with J gene TRBJ2-7; 10 nucleotides align to TRBD1. Germline values: CDR1 SGHVS, CDR2 FNYEAQ. The CDR3 contains 15 residues. The junction had 8 bases not matched to a gene; V was cut back by 8 bases and J by 1 base.

This chain joins TRBV11-2 and TRBJ2-3; TRBD2 agrees at 9 bases. V was pared by 1 base and J by 6 bases, with 2 bases of the junction left unmatched. The CDR3 contains 14 residues. Germline V gene lookup returns CDR1 SGHAT and CDR2 FQNNGV. CDR3 region: CASSLGRGGDTQYF. CDR3 in DNA: TGTGCCAGCAGCTTAGGGCGGGGGGGCGATACGCAGTATTTT. Together with reference TRBV11-2 and TRBJ2-3, the CDR3 gives the full variable domain: EAGVAQSPRYKIIEKRQSVAFWCNPISGHATLYWYQQILGQGPKLLIQFQNNGVVDDSQLPKDRFSAERLKGVDSTLKIQPAKLEDSAVYLCASSLGRGGDTQYFGPGTRLTVL.

This clone was seen a handful of times. This rearrangement joins TRBV5-6 to TRBJ1-1, with D perhaps TRBD1 (5 bases). V lost 4 bases and J 5 bases, leaving 18 bases between the germline ends. This CDR3 has 15 residues. Per the germline V gene, CDR1 is SGHDT and CDR2 is YYEEEE. CDR3 region: CASSPGPSRGTEAFF. The CDR3 DNA follows: TGTGCCAGCAGCCCAGGACCGTCCCGGGGGACTGAAGCTTTCTTT.

CDR3 sequence reads: CASSTLAGTHNEQFF. The CDR3 nucleotides read TGTGCCAGCAGTACCCTAGCGGGGACTCACAATGAGCAGTTCTTC. The rearrangement uses TRBV6-1 and TRBJ2-1; 9 bases match TRBD2. Germline loops: CDR1 MNHNS, CDR2 SASEGT. This CDR3 contains 15 residues. The V segment lost 5 bases and the J segment 5 bases; nucleotides outside the gene matches: 7.

This sequence joins TRBV6-5 and TRBJ1-2; D is unresolved. This CDR3 spans 13 amino acids. The germline V gene encodes CDR1 MNHEY and CDR2 SVGAGI. V gave up 6 bases and J gave up 8 bases, with 16 bases separating them. As DNA, the CDR3 is TGTGCCAGCAGACACCGGGAAGGCGGGGGCTACACCTTC. This encodes CASRHREGGGYTF.

The genes are TRBV11-2 and TRBJ2-3, with 7 bases identical to TRBD1. Trimming took 5 bases from V and 6 from J; bases not matched to a gene: 8. The CDR3 contains 14 residues. The V gene's germline CDR1 is SGHAT and CDR2 FQNNGV. Here the CDR3 DNA reads TGTGCCAGCAGCCCTATAGGGGGCCTGGATACGCAGTATTTT. This sequence encodes CASSPIGGLDTQYF.

This chain links TRBV30 with TRBJ2-7, with a possible D match to TRBD1 (6 bases). CDR3 size: 14 residues. Per germline, CDR1 GTSNPN and CDR2 SVGIG (reference sequence). Trimming pared 4 bases from V and 5 bases from J, leaving 18 bases between. CDR3 sequence reads: CAWKVQGRSDEQYF. The CDR3 coding sequence is TGTGCCTGGAAGGTGCAGGGGCGCTCGGACGAGCAGTACTTC.

The J gene is TRBJ2-5, the V gene TRBV5-4, with TRBD2 identical over 10 bases. The CDR3 has 16 amino acids. V was clipped by 5 bases and J by 3 bases; unmatched bases: 10. Germline CDR1 SGHNT, CDR2 YYREEE (reference sequence). The CDR3 here is CASRLTSGVSEETQYF. The CDR3 coding sequence is TGTGCCAGCAGACTTACTAGCGGGGTCTCGGAAGAGACCCAGTACTTC.